This is a list of T cell receptor beta chains from one sample in a study of T cell responses to AZD1222 COVID-19 vaccine. The assay was immunoSEQ multiplex PCR, and TCRdb's table has in-frame clones only and misses some. The repertoire holds 150,000 to 200,000 clones, with around 90% as singletons. The sequencing here drew on peripheral blood, taken on day 0 of AZD1222 vaccination. These receptors were taken from an adult in good health. Both conserved end residues are part of each CDR3. Each record gives: D gene, V gene, clone size, J gene, CDR3 protein, CDR3 DNA. D genes are given only for firm matches. Where a row states a size, it is once, few, many or the class of an expanded clone; other rows omit it.

>.|TRBV7-9|.|TRBJ2-1
CASSPLRNGEQFF
TGTGCCAGCAGCCCTTTAAGAAATGGTGAGCAGTTCTTC
>.|TRBV11-2|.|TRBJ2-7
CASSLAHRAYEQYF
TGTGCCAGCAGCTTAGCCCACAGGGCCTACGAGCAGTACTTC
>.|TRBV4-1|few|TRBJ2-3
CASGLSGSTDTQYF
TGCGCCAGCGGACTGAGCGGGAGCACAGATACGCAGTATTTT
>TRBD1|TRBV27|.|TRBJ2-1
CASRMGTGGNLRNEQFF
TGTGCCAGCAGGATGGGGACAGGGGGCAATCTGAGGAATGAGCAGTTCTTC
>.|TRBV27|.|TRBJ2-3
CASSSSTGTIRDTQYF
TGTGCCAGCAGTTCCAGCACCGGGACAATCCGGGATACGCAGTATTTT
>TRBD1|TRBV27|.|TRBJ2-2
CASRFLRGQGPRELFF
TGTGCCAGCAGGTTCCTGAGGGGACAGGGGCCAAGGGAGCTGTTTTTT
>TRBD1|TRBV24-1|.|TRBJ1-2
CATSDGQGGSGLRGYTF
TGTGCCACCAGTGACGGACAGGGGGGCTCAGGTCTAAGAGGCTACACCTTC
>TRBD1|TRBV5-1|.|TRBJ1-2
CASSTQGQGAHGYTF
TGCGCCAGCAGCACACAGGGACAGGGGGCCCATGGCTACACCTTC
>.|TRBV27|.|TRBJ2-2
CASSLMAGQNTGELFF
TGTGCCAGCAGTTTAATGGCGGGCCAAAACACCGGGGAGCTGTTTTTT
>.|TRBV7-9|.|TRBJ1-2
CASSLNGPRENYGYTF
TGTGCCAGCAGCCTTAACGGCCCTAGGGAAAACTATGGCTACACCTTC
>.|TRBV13|.|TRBJ2-1
CASSQAVGSLREQFF
TGTGCCAGCAGCCAGGCGGTGGGCAGCCTACGGGAGCAGTTCTTC
>.|TRBV3-1/TRBV3-2|.|TRBJ1-1
CASSTQYEAFF
TGTGCCAGCAGCACACAGTACGAAGCTTTCTTT
>.|TRBV19|.|TRBJ2-6
CASSIDAGTGANVLTF
TGTGCCAGTAGTATAGACGCCGGAACCGGGGCCAACGTCCTGACTTTC
>TRBD1|TRBV6-1|.|TRBJ2-5
CASSEWDRGVETQYF
TGTGCCAGCAGTGAATGGGACAGGGGTGTTGAGACCCAGTACTTC
>.|TRBV5-6|.|TRBJ1-1
CASSLSRTSPEAFF
TGTGCCAGCAGCTTGAGCCGGACAAGCCCTGAAGCTTTCTTT
>.|TRBV11-2|once|TRBJ2-7
CASSLDRRARASEQYF
TGTGCCAGCAGCTTAGATCGTAGGGCCAGGGCGAGCGAGCAGTACTTC
>.|TRBV18|.|TRBJ2-5
CASSIEMEGTQYF
TGTGCCAGCTCCATAGAGATGGAGGGGACCCAGTACTTC
>.|TRBV30|.|TRBJ1-2
CAWSVSRTESYTF
TGTGCCTGGAGTGTTAGCCGTACTGAGAGCTACACCTTC
>.|TRBV5-5|.|TRBJ2-7
CASSLGYEQYF
TGTGCCAGCAGCTTGGGGTACGAGCAGTACTTC
>.|TRBV28|.|TRBJ1-1
CASGGGQYTEAFF
TGTGCCAGCGGGGGGGGTCAGTACACTGAAGCTTTCTTT
>.|TRBV9|.|TRBJ1-1
CASSEALGTEAFF
TGTGCCAGCAGCGAGGCGCTGGGCACTGAAGCTTTCTTT
>.|TRBV30|.|TRBJ2-5
CAWSVGTRGETQYF
TGTGCCTGGAGTGTTGGGACCCGAGGGGAGACCCAGTACTTC
>TRBD2|TRBV5-1|.|TRBJ2-3
CASSSGLAGGPGDTQYF
TGCGCCAGCAGCTCCGGACTAGCGGGAGGGCCAGGAGATACGCAGTATTTT
>.|TRBV27|few|TRBJ2-2
CASSLLGTSGELFF
TGTGCCAGCAGTTTATTAGGAACTTCCGGGGAGCTGTTTTTT
>TRBD2|TRBV11-2|.|TRBJ2-1
CASSLGTSEQFF
TGTGCCAGCAGCTTAGGGACTAGTGAGCAGTTCTTC
>TRBD2|TRBV10-3|.|TRBJ2-1
CAIRGTSGRAGEQFF
TGTGCCATCAGGGGGACTAGCGGGAGGGCCGGTGAGCAGTTCTTC
>.|TRBV2|once|TRBJ2-3
CASSGPPRTDTQYF
TGTGCCAGCAGTGGCCCCCCCCGCACAGATACGCAGTATTTT
>.|TRBV3-1/TRBV3-2|.|TRBJ1-2
CASSQARGAYGYTF
TGTGCCAGCAGCCAAGCCCGGGGGGCCTATGGCTACACCTTC
>.|TRBV19|.|TRBJ2-3
CASSVQADTQYF
TGTGCCAGTAGCGTTCAGGCAGATACGCAGTATTTT
>.|TRBV19|.|TRBJ1-5
CASSRQSLSNQPQHF
TGTGCCAGTAGTAGACAGTCGCTTAGCAATCAGCCCCAGCATTTT
>.|TRBV11-2|.|TRBJ1-1
CASSITGDLNTEAFF
TGTGCCAGCAGCATCACCGGGGATCTGAACACTGAAGCTTTCTTT
>.|TRBV4-1|.|TRBJ2-7
CASSLRTTAYEQYF
TGCGCCAGCAGCCTCCGGACTACCGCCTACGAGCAGTACTTC
>TRBD2|TRBV27|.|TRBJ2-1
CASSLTSRGLAGASEQFF
TGTGCCAGCAGTTTAACATCCCGGGGACTAGCGGGAGCGTCTGAGCAGTTCTTC
>.|TRBV6-5|.|TRBJ1-2
CASSIQGSYGYTF
TGTGCCAGCAGTATACAGGGTAGTTATGGCTACACCTTC
>TRBD2|TRBV5-1|.|TRBJ2-7
CASSLGRLAGVRNEQYF
TGCGCCAGCAGCTTGGGTAGACTAGCGGGAGTAAGGAACGAGCAGTACTTC
>TRBD1|TRBV29-1|few|TRBJ2-7
CSVEDRAMGEQYF
TGCAGCGTTGAGGACAGGGCCATGGGAGAGCAGTACTTC
>.|TRBV5-6|.|TRBJ2-5
CASSRRERGPETQYF
TGTGCCAGCAGCCGGAGGGAGAGGGGGCCGGAGACCCAGTACTTC
>TRBD2|TRBV15|.|TRBJ2-7
CATSLAGVYEQYF
TGTGCCACCAGTCTAGCGGGAGTCTACGAGCAGTACTTC
>TRBD1|TRBV5-4|.|TRBJ1-1
CASSYPPLQGARTEAFF
TGTGCCAGCAGCTACCCTCCTTTACAGGGGGCGAGGACTGAAGCTTTCTTT
>.|TRBV7-9|.|TRBJ1-4
CASRATGQINEKLFF
TGTGCCAGCAGGGCGACCGGGCAGATTAATGAAAAACTGTTTTTT
>.|TRBV5-1|.|TRBJ1-2
CASSMGSGSGYTF
TGCGCCAGCAGCATGGGGTCGGGTTCGGGCTACACCTTC
>.|TRBV19|.|TRBJ2-1
CASSRLAISYNEQFF
TGTGCCAGTAGTAGGCTAGCCATCTCCTACAATGAGCAGTTCTTC
>.|TRBV5-4|once|TRBJ1-1
CASSLQGLGTEAFF
TGTGCCAGCAGCTTGCAGGGGCTAGGCACTGAAGCTTTCTTT
>TRBD2|TRBV11-2|.|TRBJ2-3
CASSSSGSRRDTQYF
TGTGCCAGCAGCTCGAGCGGGAGTAGGAGAGATACGCAGTATTTT
>TRBD1|TRBV19|.|TRBJ2-2
CASSGTGDTGELFF
TGTGCCAGTAGTGGAACAGGGGACACCGGGGAGCTGTTTTTT
>.|TRBV2|once|TRBJ1-4
CASSEASGGANEKLFF
TGTGCCAGCAGTGAAGCGTCCGGGGGCGCCAATGAAAAACTGTTTTTT
>.|TRBV29-1|.|TRBJ2-1
CSASGLSSYNEQFF
TGCAGCGCTTCAGGCCTTAGCTCCTACAATGAGCAGTTCTTC